This is a list of T cell receptor beta chains from one sample in a study of T-cell reconstitution after alpha-beta-depleted transplantation in children. TCRdb re-called the PCR reads with MiXCR, one entry per CDR3 protein. The sample holds a few hundred thousand distinct CDR3 sequences; approximately 7% are singletons and the top ten take just over 5.5%. The input for sequencing was PBMCs, taken before TCRalphabeta/CD19-depleted stem cell transplant. These receptors came from a boy between 2 and 10 years old with acute lymphoblastic leukemia, due to receive a stem cell transplant. The CDR3 runs from the conserved cysteine through the conserved F or W. D genes are given only for firm matches. Where a row states a size, it is once, few, many or the class of an expanded clone; other rows omit it.

j_call: TRBJ2-5; d_call: .; v_call: TRBV16; clone_size: few; cdr3_length: 14; cdr3_aa: CASSQWGREETQYF; cdr3_nt: TGTGCCAGCAGCCAATGGGGCCGGGAGGAGACCCAGTACTTC
j_call: TRBJ1-1; d_call: TRBD1; v_call: TRBV4-2; clone_size: many; cdr3_length: 14; cdr3_aa: CASSPRTGRTEAFF; cdr3_nt: TGTGCCAGCAGCCCCAGGACAGGGAGGACTGAAGCTTTCTTT
j_call: TRBJ2-1; d_call: .; v_call: TRBV10-2; clone_size: .; cdr3_length: 15; cdr3_aa: CASRTGSASGNEQFF; cdr3_nt: TGCGCCAGCCGAACGGGGAGTGCCTCGGGTAATGAGCAGTTCTTC
j_call: TRBJ2-1; d_call: .; v_call: TRBV19; clone_size: many; cdr3_length: 13; cdr3_aa: CASSPDVGHEQFF; cdr3_nt: TGTGCCAGTAGCCCGGACGTCGGGCATGAGCAGTTCTTC
j_call: TRBJ2-7; d_call: .; v_call: TRBV7-2; clone_size: many; cdr3_length: 12; cdr3_aa: CASSLDLYEQYF; cdr3_nt: TGTGCCAGCAGCTTAGACCTCTACGAGCAGTACTTC
j_call: TRBJ2-1; d_call: .; v_call: TRBV7-6; clone_size: .; cdr3_length: 16; cdr3_aa: CASSLVGTPVHGEQFF; cdr3_nt: TGTGCCAGCAGCCTAGTCGGGACTCCCGTTCACGGGGAGCAGTTCTTC
j_call: TRBJ1-6; d_call: .; v_call: TRBV6-5; clone_size: .; cdr3_length: 15; cdr3_aa: CASSYSTPPVDPLHF; cdr3_nt: TGTGCCAGCAGTTACTCGACACCCCCCGTGGACCCCCTCCACTTT
j_call: TRBJ1-6; d_call: .; v_call: TRBV7-9; clone_size: many; cdr3_length: 13; cdr3_aa: CASSLVGNSPLHF; cdr3_nt: TGTGCCAGCAGCTTAGTCGGGAATTCACCCCTCCACTTT
j_call: TRBJ2-5; d_call: .; v_call: TRBV7-8; clone_size: few; cdr3_length: 13; cdr3_aa: CASSALRGETQYF; cdr3_nt: TGTGCCAGCAGCGCTTTGAGGGGGGAGACCCAGTACTTC
j_call: TRBJ1-5; d_call: .; v_call: TRBV12-3/TRBV12-4; clone_size: .; cdr3_length: 14; cdr3_aa: CASSFGGEYQPQHF; cdr3_nt: TGTGCCAGCAGTTTCGGGGGGGAGTATCAGCCCCAGCATTTT
j_call: TRBJ2-4; d_call: .; v_call: TRBV18; clone_size: many; cdr3_length: 12; cdr3_aa: CASSPQDTAQYF; cdr3_nt: TGTGCCAGCTCACCACAGGACACAGCTCAGTACTTC
j_call: TRBJ2-3; d_call: TRBD1; v_call: TRBV5-1; clone_size: few; cdr3_length: 16; cdr3_aa: CASSLGLKGGPDTQYF; cdr3_nt: TGCGCCAGCAGCCTCGGACTCAAAGGGGGCCCAGATACGCAGTATTTT
j_call: TRBJ1-3; d_call: .; v_call: TRBV5-1; clone_size: many; cdr3_length: 17; cdr3_aa: CASSLAGGPSSGNTIYF; cdr3_nt: TGCGCCAGCAGCTTGGCCGGAGGCCCAAGCTCTGGAAACACCATATATTTT
j_call: TRBJ1-1; d_call: .; v_call: TRBV24-1; clone_size: few; cdr3_length: 13; cdr3_aa: CATIISGTARAFF; cdr3_nt: TGTGCCACCATTATATCCGGCACGGCTCGGGCTTTCTTT
j_call: TRBJ2-7; d_call: TRBD1; v_call: TRBV28; clone_size: many; cdr3_length: 13; cdr3_aa: CASSRQGVREQYF; cdr3_nt: TGTGCCAGCAGTCGCCAGGGGGTTAGGGAGCAGTACTTC
j_call: TRBJ2-1; d_call: .; v_call: TRBV15; clone_size: many; cdr3_length: 14; cdr3_aa: CATAQGGSYNEQFF; cdr3_nt: TGTGCCACCGCACAGGGAGGCTCCTACAATGAGCAGTTCTTC
j_call: TRBJ2-1; d_call: TRBD1; v_call: TRBV4-1; clone_size: few; cdr3_length: 15; cdr3_aa: CASSHDRGPYNEQFF; cdr3_nt: TGCGCCAGCAGCCATGACAGGGGGCCGTACAATGAGCAGTTCTTC
j_call: TRBJ2-3; d_call: .; v_call: TRBV20-1; clone_size: .; cdr3_length: 12; cdr3_aa: CSARVSADTQYF; cdr3_nt: TGCAGTGCTAGAGTCTCGGCAGATACGCAGTATTTT
j_call: TRBJ1-1; d_call: .; v_call: TRBV6-6; clone_size: few; cdr3_length: 12; cdr3_aa: CASSYTAPEAFF; cdr3_nt: TGTGCCAGCAGTTACACGGCCCCGGAAGCTTTCTTT
j_call: TRBJ2-5; d_call: .; v_call: TRBV7-2; clone_size: many; cdr3_length: 13; cdr3_aa: CASSLVQGETQYF; cdr3_nt: TGTGCCAGCAGCTTAGTGCAGGGAGAGACCCAGTACTTC
j_call: TRBJ2-1; d_call: .; v_call: TRBV5-1; clone_size: .; cdr3_length: 15; cdr3_aa: CASSRSSGSYNEQFF; cdr3_nt: TGCGCCAGCAGCCGATCGAGCGGCTCCTACAATGAGCAGTTCTTC
j_call: TRBJ2-5; d_call: TRBD2; v_call: TRBV5-1; clone_size: few; cdr3_length: 20; cdr3_aa: CASRPGFRGGVGRFQETQYF; cdr3_nt: TGCGCCAGCCGCCCGGGGTTTCGGGGGGGCGTCGGTCGGTTCCAAGAGACCCAGTACTTC
j_call: TRBJ2-5; d_call: .; v_call: TRBV29-1; clone_size: .; cdr3_length: 13; cdr3_aa: CSGRGPGVETQYF; cdr3_nt: TGCAGCGGGAGGGGTCCGGGGGTGGAGACCCAGTACTTC
j_call: TRBJ2-3; d_call: .; v_call: TRBV7-2; clone_size: many; cdr3_length: 15; cdr3_aa: CASSFTGIGTDTQYF; cdr3_nt: TGTGCCAGCAGCTTTACAGGGATAGGGACAGATACGCAGTATTTT
j_call: TRBJ2-3; d_call: .; v_call: TRBV10-2; clone_size: many; cdr3_length: 12; cdr3_aa: CASSDPTTTQYF; cdr3_nt: TGCGCCAGCAGTGACCCGACCACTACGCAGTATTTT
j_call: TRBJ1-2; d_call: .; v_call: TRBV19; clone_size: few; cdr3_length: 15; cdr3_aa: CASSPIWTANYGYTF; cdr3_nt: TGTGCCAGTAGTCCGATTTGGACAGCTAACTATGGCTACACCTTC
j_call: TRBJ1-1; d_call: TRBD1; v_call: TRBV7-8; clone_size: few; cdr3_length: 14; cdr3_aa: CASSQTGVNTEAFF; cdr3_nt: TGTGCCAGCAGCCAGACAGGGGTGAACACTGAAGCTTTCTTT
j_call: TRBJ1-3; d_call: .; v_call: TRBV5-6; clone_size: many; cdr3_length: 15; cdr3_aa: CASSLTGTSGNTIYF; cdr3_nt: TGTGCCAGCAGCTTGACAGGCACCTCTGGAAACACCATATATTTT
j_call: TRBJ1-5; d_call: TRBD1; v_call: TRBV12-3/TRBV12-4; clone_size: many; cdr3_length: 17; cdr3_aa: CASSPRKADRGNQPQHF; cdr3_nt: TGTGCCAGCAGTCCCCGGAAGGCGGACAGGGGCAATCAGCCCCAGCATTTT
j_call: TRBJ2-6; d_call: .; v_call: TRBV20-1; clone_size: many; cdr3_length: 15; cdr3_aa: CSASLSSSGANVLTF; cdr3_nt: TGCAGTGCTAGTCTGTCCAGCTCTGGGGCCAACGTCCTGACTTTC
j_call: TRBJ1-2; d_call: .; v_call: TRBV29-1; clone_size: many; cdr3_length: 13; cdr3_aa: CSVGMVREDGYTF; cdr3_nt: TGCAGCGTTGGGATGGTGCGGGAGGATGGCTACACCTTC
j_call: TRBJ2-3; d_call: TRBD2; v_call: TRBV4-3; clone_size: many; cdr3_length: 15; cdr3_aa: CASSQLAGGTDTQYF; cdr3_nt: TGCGCCAGCAGCCAACTAGCGGGGGGCACAGATACGCAGTATTTT
j_call: TRBJ2-7; d_call: .; v_call: TRBV3-1; clone_size: .; cdr3_length: 16; cdr3_aa: CASSQEFAFPAIEQYF; cdr3_nt: TGTGCCAGCAGCCAAGAATTTGCCTTCCCCGCTATCGAGCAGTACTTC
j_call: TRBJ2-3; d_call: TRBD2; v_call: TRBV5-1; clone_size: few; cdr3_length: 16; cdr3_aa: CASGPRAGGPLDTQYF; cdr3_nt: TGCGCCAGCGGACCCCGGGCGGGGGGGCCTTTGGATACGCAGTATTTT
j_call: TRBJ2-5; d_call: TRBD2; v_call: TRBV6-1; clone_size: many; cdr3_length: 18; cdr3_aa: CASRPSGSRGWGQETQYF; cdr3_nt: TGTGCCAGCAGGCCCAGCGGGAGTAGGGGTTGGGGACAAGAGACCCAGTACTTC
j_call: TRBJ2-7; d_call: .; v_call: TRBV6-5; clone_size: few; cdr3_length: 14; cdr3_aa: CASSLRRQPYEQYF; cdr3_nt: TGTGCCAGCAGTTTGAGACGCCAACCCTACGAGCAGTACTTC
j_call: TRBJ2-5; d_call: TRBD1; v_call: TRBV7-9; clone_size: few; cdr3_length: 15; cdr3_aa: CASSNTRTGEETQYF; cdr3_nt: TGTGCCAGCAGCAACACACGAACAGGGGAAGAGACCCAGTACTTC
j_call: TRBJ1-4; d_call: TRBD1; v_call: TRBV5-1; clone_size: many; cdr3_length: 17; cdr3_aa: CASSIGGTGAQHEKLFF; cdr3_nt: TGCGCCAGCAGCATCGGAGGGACAGGGGCACAACATGAAAAACTGTTTTTT
j_call: TRBJ2-3; d_call: TRBD2; v_call: TRBV7-2; clone_size: many; cdr3_length: 14; cdr3_aa: CASSLGGSADTQYF; cdr3_nt: TGTGCCAGCAGCCTGGGCGGGAGTGCAGATACGCAGTATTTT
j_call: TRBJ2-2; d_call: .; v_call: TRBV4-3; clone_size: many; cdr3_length: 15; cdr3_aa: CASSQDLGGPGELFF; cdr3_nt: TGCGCCAGCAGCCAAGATTTGGGGGGACCCGGGGAGCTGTTTTTT
j_call: TRBJ2-1; d_call: TRBD2; v_call: TRBV23-1; clone_size: .; cdr3_length: 12; cdr3_aa: CAGGRRYNEQFF; cdr3_nt: TGCGCTGGCGGGAGAAGGTACAATGAGCAGTTCTTC
j_call: TRBJ2-6; d_call: .; v_call: TRBV24-1; clone_size: .; cdr3_length: 16; cdr3_aa: CATELGPHSGANVLTF; cdr3_nt: TGTGCCACCGAGTTGGGGCCACACTCTGGGGCCAACGTCCTGACTTTC
j_call: TRBJ2-2; d_call: .; v_call: TRBV5-6; clone_size: few; cdr3_length: 15; cdr3_aa: CASSLGHSTLRELFF; cdr3_nt: TGTGCCAGCAGCTTGGGGCATTCTACTTTAAGAGAGCTGTTTTTT